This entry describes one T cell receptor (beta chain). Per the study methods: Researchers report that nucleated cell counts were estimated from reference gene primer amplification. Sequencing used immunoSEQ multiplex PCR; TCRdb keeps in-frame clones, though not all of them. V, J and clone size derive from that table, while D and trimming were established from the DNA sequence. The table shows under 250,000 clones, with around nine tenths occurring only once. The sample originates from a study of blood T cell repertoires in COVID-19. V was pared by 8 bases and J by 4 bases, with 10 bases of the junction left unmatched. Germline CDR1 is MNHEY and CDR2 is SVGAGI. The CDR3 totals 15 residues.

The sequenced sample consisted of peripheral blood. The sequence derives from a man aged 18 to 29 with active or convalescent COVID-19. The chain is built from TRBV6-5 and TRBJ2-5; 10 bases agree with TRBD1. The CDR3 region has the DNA TGTGCCAGCGGGCGAGGGACAGGGGTAGGAGAGACCCAGTACTTC. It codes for CASGRGTGVGETQYF.